Listed below are T cell receptor beta chains from one sample, sequenced in a study of T-cell memory formation after mild COVID-19. A single record per CDR3 protein comes from TCRdb applying MiXCR to the 5' RACE reads. The sample shows a few hundred thousand distinct CDR3 sequences, about 20% of them seen only once. The sample was PBMCs or a T cell subset sorted from them (not recorded which). These receptor sequences come from a man between 18 and 35 years old who had mild COVID-19 (a few samples of this study predate the infection). Cell type and time point are not known. Each CDR3 is given with its conserved first and last residue. Fields, in order: D gene, clone size, CDR3 length, V gene, J gene, CDR3 DNA, CDR3 protein. The D gene is left open where the match is weak. Size is stated for part of the rows, as once, few or many counts, or as a class when the clone is expanded.

>-|-|13|TRBV24-1|TRBJ1-2
TGTGCCACCTTAAGCGGCGAGGGATATGGCTACACCTTC
CATLSGEGYGYTF
>-|-|16|TRBV4-3|TRBJ2-7
TGCGCCAGCAGCCAAGAAATTCAAGTAGACACCTACGAGCAGTACTTC
CASSQEIQVDTYEQYF
>-|-|14|TRBV7-9|TRBJ2-1
TGTGCCAGCAGCTTACCGGGGGGCGGTGATGAGCAGTTCTTC
CASSLPGGGDEQFF
>-|few|12|TRBV7-6|TRBJ2-5
TGTGCCGGCTCGGACTGGCAAGAGACCCAGTACTTC
CAGSDWQETQYF
>-|many|14|TRBV5-1|TRBJ1-5
TGCGCCAGCAGCTTTGGTCCCGGGGGACAGCCCCAGCATTTT
CASSFGPGGQPQHF
>-|few|12|TRBV12-3/TRBV12-4|TRBJ1-6
TGTGCCAGCAGTTTAAATAATTCACCCCTCCACTTT
CASSLNNSPLHF
>-|few|12|TRBV7-2|TRBJ1-6
TGTGCCAGCAGTCCGGTCGACTCACCCCTCCACTTT
CASSPVDSPLHF
>TRBD2|-|14|TRBV7-3|TRBJ2-5
TGTGCCAGCAGCCCTCGGGAGGGCCAAGAGACCCAGTACTTC
CASSPREGQETQYF
>TRBD2|few|15|TRBV28|TRBJ2-3
TGTGCCTCACGGGGGGGCTCGTCTAGCACAGATACGCAGTATTTT
CASRGGSSSTDTQYF
>TRBD2|-|14|TRBV29-1|TRBJ2-7
TGCAGCGTTGGCAGTAGCGGGAGGACGTGGGAGCAGTACTTC
CSVGSSGRTWEQYF
>-|few|14|TRBV4-1|TRBJ1-1
TGCGCCAGCAGCCAAGATCCAGGGAACACTGAAGCTTTCTTT
CASSQDPGNTEAFF
>TRBD1|few|15|TRBV5-1|TRBJ1-2
TGCGCCAGCAGCTTGACTCCAGGGGGCAACTATGGCTACACCTTC
CASSLTPGGNYGYTF
>-|few|11|TRBV6-2/TRBV6-3|TRBJ2-5
TGTGCCAGCAGTACCCGAAGAACCCAGTACTTC
CASSTRRTQYF
>TRBD2|many|15|TRBV19|TRBJ2-5
TGTGCCAGTAGTCGTACTAGCGGGGACTACGAGACCCAGTACTTC
CASSRTSGDYETQYF
>-|few|8|TRBV20-1|TRBJ2-1
TGCAGTGCCTATGAGCAGTTCTTC
CSAYEQFF
>-|many|14|TRBV7-9|TRBJ2-4
TGTGCCAGCAGCTTAAAGTTCAGCGGAAACATTCAGTACTTC
CASSLKFSGNIQYF
>TRBD1|-|15|TRBV7-9|TRBJ1-2
TGTGCCAGCAGCTTAATTGCTACAGGGGGTAGCGGCTACACCTTC
CASSLIATGGSGYTF
>TRBD1|few|15|TRBV18|TRBJ2-1
TGTGCCAGCTCACCAATCGGGACAGAGTGGAATGAGCAGTTCTTC
CASSPIGTEWNEQFF
>TRBD2|many|16|TRBV3-1|TRBJ2-2
TGTGCCAGCAGCCGCGGGGGGGCCACGGACACCGGGGAGCTGTTTTTT
CASSRGGATDTGELFF
>-|-|16|TRBV7-8|TRBJ2-1
TGTGCCAGCAGCTTAGTTGGGGGGATCACCTACAATGAGCAGTTCTTC
CASSLVGGITYNEQFF
>-|few|12|TRBV14|TRBJ2-1
TGTGCCAGCAGCCCCACTCCTCGGGAGCAGTTCTTC
CASSPTPREQFF
>TRBD1|few|15|TRBV4-1|TRBJ1-2
TGCGCCAGCAGCCCTGGACAGGGCGGGAACTATGGCTACACCTTC
CASSPGQGGNYGYTF
>TRBD2|few|13|TRBV12-3/TRBV12-4|TRBJ2-7
TGTGCCAGCACCCTAGCGGGGGGCTACGAGCAGTACTTC
CASTLAGGYEQYF
>TRBD2|many|16|TRBV10-3|TRBJ2-5
TGTGCCATCAGTGAACGGATGGGGGGGTACCAAGAGACCCAGTACTTC
CAISERMGGYQETQYF
>-|few|13|TRBV18|TRBJ1-2
TGTGCCAGCTCATCGCGGGGATCGGATGGCTACACCTTC
CASSSRGSDGYTF
>TRBD2|-|16|TRBV6-5|TRBJ2-4
TGTGCCAGCAGTTACTCGGGAACGGGACTAGCGGGGATTCAGTACTTC
CASSYSGTGLAGIQYF
>-|-|16|TRBV9|TRBJ1-6
TGTGCCAGCAGCGTAGAGGCGAACAACCATAATTCACCCCTCCACTTT
CASSVEANNHNSPLHF
>-|-|13|TRBV10-3|TRBJ1-1
TGTGCCATCAGTAAGGGAGGGACCACTGAAGCTTTCTTT
CAISKGGTTEAFF
>-|-|14|TRBV7-2|TRBJ2-2
TGTGCCAGCAGCTTAGAGGGGTTCGCCGGGGAGCTGTTTTTT
CASSLEGFAGELFF
>-|-|14|TRBV6-6|TRBJ1-2
TGTGCCAGCAGTTCCACCTCCGGGAACTATGGCTACACCTTC
CASSSTSGNYGYTF
>TRBD1|-|14|TRBV7-9|TRBJ1-6
TGTGCCAGCAGCTTCACAGGGGTTAATTCACCCCTCCACTTT
CASSFTGVNSPLHF
>-|-|13|TRBV10-3|TRBJ2-1
TGTGCCATTCGGGGCGCAGGGAGCAATGAGCAGTTCTTC
CAIRGAGSNEQFF
>-|-|16|TRBV12-5|TRBJ1-1
TGTGCTAGTGGTTTGGTCGGGGCCACCTTGAACACTGAAGCTTTCTTT
CASGLVGATLNTEAFF
>-|-|16|TRBV4-1|TRBJ1-1
TGCGCCAGCAGCCAGTTCCGGGGCCTCCTGAACACTGAAGCTTTCTTT
CASSQFRGLLNTEAFF
>-|few|14|TRBV20-1|TRBJ1-5
TGCAGTGCTGGACGGAGGCAGCCCAATCAGCCCCAGCATTTT
CSAGRRQPNQPQHF
>-|few|17|TRBV5-1|TRBJ1-5
TGCGCCAGCAGCTTGGGACCTCTCGGGCCCTTCACTCAGCCCCAGCATTTT
CASSLGPLGPFTQPQHF
>-|many|16|TRBV20-1|TRBJ1-2
TGCAGTGCTAGCGCGCTCCGGGACACATTTAACTATGGCTACACCTTC
CSASALRDTFNYGYTF
>-|few|16|TRBV6-6|TRBJ1-4
TGTGCCAGCAACGACCCGGGTCCGGCGGATAGTGAAAAACTGTTTTTT
CASNDPGPADSEKLFF
>-|few|14|TRBV10-3|TRBJ2-5
TGTGCCATCAGTGAGTACGGGCCAGGAGAGACCCAGTACTTC
CAISEYGPGETQYF
>-|-|12|TRBV5-6|TRBJ1-1
TGTGCCAGCAGCTTGGGCGAGGGTACGGCTTTCTTT
CASSLGEGTAFF
>TRBD2|many|16|TRBV4-2|TRBJ2-6
TGTGCCAGCAGCCAAGAAGCGGGGGTCGGGGCCAACGTCCTGACTTTC
CASSQEAGVGANVLTF
>-|-|14|TRBV12-3/TRBV12-4|TRBJ2-3
TGTGCCAGCAGTACGGACAGTAGCACAGATACGCAGTATTTT
CASSTDSSTDTQYF
>-|few|15|TRBV11-2|TRBJ1-5
TGTGCCAGCAGCTTACGGGGGCTAAGCAATCAGCCCCAGCATTTT
CASSLRGLSNQPQHF
>-|-|16|TRBV7-2|TRBJ1-4
TGTGCCAGCACCCCAGTACTCCAGGCAGCTAATGAAAAACTGTTTTTT
CASTPVLQAANEKLFF
>-|few|14|TRBV6-2/TRBV6-3|TRBJ1-2
TGTGCCAGCAGTTCCGTGGACAGATCCTATGGCTACACCTTC
CASSSVDRSYGYTF
>TRBD2|-|15|TRBV11-3|TRBJ2-1
TGTGCCAGCAGCCCTGGGACTAGCTCTTTCCTCCGGCAGTTCTTC
CASSPGTSSFLRQFF
>-|few|14|TRBV4-2|TRBJ1-2
TGTGCCAGCAGCCAAGATAAGGGTAGGGATGGCTACACCTTC
CASSQDKGRDGYTF
>TRBD1|many|15|TRBV9|TRBJ1-1
TGTGCCAGCAGCGAACCCCCCGGGACAGGGTCGGAAGCTTTCTTT
CASSEPPGTGSEAFF